This T cell receptor (beta chain) originates from a study of blood T cells in healthy people across ages. Study findings and constraints: There was no known CMV status for donors, so expanded clonotype changes were possibly confounded. Long-lived and aged donors differed, with more naive CD4+ cells and higher diversity in the long-lived.

With each sample, at least 5 micrograms of total RNA were extracted. The second PCR ran roughly 7 to 11 cycles with a sample-barcoded 5' primer and J-beta primers. In TCRdb, the 5' RACE reads were re-called with MiXCR into one record per CDR3 protein. Of 1.5 million to 2 million distinct CDR3 sequences in the sample, roughly 27% were seen once. CDR3 length: 14 amino acids. The germline V gene has CDR1 MNHEY and CDR2 SMNVEV (reference sequence). About this clonotype itself: Antigen: not known.

The sample comprised blood. This receptor was obtained from a woman in her twenties or thirties in good health. V gene TRBV27 combines with J gene TRBJ2-5; 12 bases are shared with TRBD2. The DNA end lines up better with TRBJ2-7; the J call may be wrong. The chain's CDR3 is CATKLAGGTCEQYF. In nucleotides, the CDR3 is TGTGCCACCAAACTAGCGGGAGGAACCTGCGAGCAGTACTTC.